A single sample is the source of the 25 T cell receptor beta chains below, sequenced in a study of blood T cell repertoires in COVID-19. The table came from immunoSEQ multiplex PCR; TCRdb's copy has only in-frame clones and leaves some out. The sample shows approximately 300,000 clones, about 92% of them seen only once. The sequencing input was PBMCs or T cells enriched from blood (not recorded which). Source of these receptors: a woman aged 25-40 years who had recovered from COVID-19.

V and J are TRBV5-1 and TRBJ2-1; 11 bases are a match to TRBD2. The CDR3 consists of 15 residues. V gave up 4 bases and J gave up 8 bases; unmatched junction bases: 8. The germline CDR1 and CDR2 sequences are SGHRS and YFSETQ. CDR3: CASSRISGGAYEQFF. CDR3 in DNA: TGCGCCAGCAGCCGAATTAGCGGGGGGGCCTATGAGCAGTTCTTC.

The chain joins TRBV20-1 to TRBJ2-3, with D perhaps matching TRBD1 (6 bases). Germline V gene data show CDR1 as DFQATT and CDR2 as SNEGSKA (reference sequence). Trimming took 3 bases from V and 1 from J, leaving 14 bases between them. The length of the CDR3 is 15 residues. The CDR3 DNA follows: TGCAGTGCTAGTAGATGGGGGCATGGCACAGATACGCAGTATTTT. This encodes CSASRWGHGTDTQYF.

CDR3: CASSPEAVSGYTF. The CDR3 region has the DNA TGTGCCAGCTCACCAGAGGCAGTCAGTGGCTACACCTTC. This chain uses TRBV18 with TRBJ1-2, with D uncertain. V shed 2 bases and J shed 7 bases, with 11 bases lying between them. CDR1 and CDR2 from the germline V gene are KGHSH and LQKENI. This CDR3 is 13 amino acids long.

CDR3 in DNA: TGTGCCAGCAGTTTCACTCCCGGGGAGCTGTTTTTT. This gives the protein CASSFTPGELFF. J is TRBJ2-2 and V is TRBV28; D gene ambiguous. This CDR3 spans 12 amino acids. CDR1 and CDR2 from the germline V gene are MDHEN and SYDVKM. The germline V and J ends were trimmed by 3 bases and 6 bases, with 5 bases remaining between them.

J is TRBJ1-2 and V is TRBV6-5; 8 positions agree with TRBD1. With 7 bases clipped from V and 4 bases from J, the junction kept 11 bases outside the gene matches. The CDR3 loop spans 15 amino acids. The germline V gene has CDR1 MNHEY and CDR2 SVGAGI. The CDR3 nucleotides read TGTGCCAGCACCAAAAATCTGGACAGGGCCTATGGCTACACCTTC. Translated, it gives CASTKNLDRAYGYTF.

V usage is TRBV10-3 and J usage is TRBJ2-4; D is unresolved. The CDR3 consists of 15 residues. The V end was cut by 0 bases, the J end by 1 base, with 7 bases between. CDR1 ENHRY and CDR2 SYGVKD come from the germline V gene. CDR3 residues: CAISESNGAKNIQYF. The DNA for the CDR3 is TGTGCCATCAGTGAGTCGAACGGGGCCAAAAACATTCAGTACTTC.

The genes are TRBV4-3 and TRBJ2-5; D perhaps matches TRBD1 (5 bases). This CDR3 contains 14 residues. Trimming cost V 3 bases and J 5 bases, with 13 bases left between them. Germline V gene sequence: CDR1 LGHNA, CDR2 YSLEER. CDR3 in amino acids: CASSQQQGAETQYF. The CDR3 DNA is TGCGCCAGCAGCCAGCAGCAGGGTGCGGAGACCCAGTACTTC.

The chain joins TRBV5-6 to TRBJ1-2; perhaps TRBD1 as D (6 bases). The germline V gene encodes CDR1 SGHDT and CDR2 YYEEEE. Trimming took 2 bases from V and 4 from J, leaving 15 bases between them. This CDR3 has 15 residues. The CDR3 loop reads CASSLLQTGSYGYTF. For the CDR3, the DNA is TGTGCCAGCAGCTTACTTCAGACAGGATCCTATGGCTACACCTTC. The full variable domain, completed using reference TRBV5-6 and TRBJ1-2, is DAGVTQSPTHLIKTRGQQVTLRCSPKSGHDTVSWYQQALGQGPQFIFQYYEEEERQRGNFPDRFSGHQFPNYSSELNVNALLLGDSALYLCASSLLQTGSYGYTFGSGTRLTVV.

This clone was found once. The V and J genes are TRBV2 and TRBJ2-3, with a tentative D call TRBD1 (6 bases). This CDR3 has 16 residues. Germline values: CDR1 SNHLY, CDR2 FYNNEI. Trimming pared 5 bases from V and 2 bases from J, leaving 17 bases between. CDR3 nucleotide sequence: TGTGCCAGCAGTCTCCCCTCGACAGGCGACACAGATACGCAGTATTTT. Translating it yields CASSLPSTGDTDTQYF.

The chain employs TRBV3-1 (or the pseudogene TRBV3-2) and TRBJ1-2, with 9 bases that match TRBD1. Germline lookup yields CDR1 LGHDT and CDR2 YNNKEL (reference sequence). The CDR3 extends over 15 amino acids. After removal of 1 base from V and 5 bases from J, the junction contained 5 bases not matched to a gene. DNA for the CDR3: TGTGCCAGCAGCCAAGGGGGACAGGGCTTATATGGCTACACCTTC. The encoded protein is CASSQGGQGLYGYTF.

The CDR3 nucleotides read TGTGCCAGCAGCCAAGGTCTTCGGACAGGGATTCGCCTAAGGGAAGCTTTCTTT. The encoded protein is CASSQGLRTGIRLREAFF. The V gene is TRBV14, the J gene TRBJ1-1; TRBD1 aligns across 8 bases. The CDR3 is 18 amino acids. The germline V gene has CDR1 SGHDN and CDR2 FVKESK. V was clipped by 1 base and J by 8 bases; unmatched bases: 18.

In its sample, this clone was seen once. The chain joins TRBV24-1 to TRBJ2-5; D perhaps matches TRBD1 (6 bases). Deletions cut 1 base from V and 4 bases from J, with 9 bases between. Per germline, CDR1 KGHDR and CDR2 SFDVKD. CDR3 length: 14 amino acids. CDR3 amino acids: CATSDFSRGETQYF. CDR3 DNA sequence: TGTGCCACCAGTGATTTTTCCAGGGGAGAGACCCAGTACTTC.

The chain combines TRBV19 with TRBJ1-1, with D maybe TRBD1 (6 bases). The CDR3 is made up of 15 amino acids. Trimming shortened V by 7 bases and J by 1 base, and 16 bases separated the two germline ends. Germline loops: CDR1 LNHDA, CDR2 SQIVND (reference sequence). In nucleotides, the CDR3 is TGTGCCAGTAACAAACAGGGAAGGGCGAACACTGAAGCTTTCTTT. This translates into CASNKQGRANTEAFF.

This chain uses TRBV6-2 or TRBV6-3 with TRBJ2-1; possible D gene TRBD2, 5 bases. The V gene lost 2 bases and the J gene lost 0 bases, with 14 bases spanning the gap. Germline CDR1 and CDR2: MNHEY and SVGEGT. The CDR3 sequence is 17 residues long. CDR3 nucleotides: TGTGCCAGCAGTTACCCGAGGCTGGGGAGCTCCTACAATGAGCAGTTCTTC. This gives the protein CASSYPRLGSSYNEQFF.

The chain employs TRBV5-1 and TRBJ1-2; D may be TRBD1 (6 bases). From germline, CDR1 is SGHRS and CDR2 YFSETQ. V lost 2 bases and J 7 bases, leaving 15 bases between the germline ends. The CDR3 runs to 14 residues. CDR3 coding DNA: TGCGCCAGCAGCTTCTCATCAGGGGAAGGTGGCTACACCTTC. Translation: CASSFSSGEGGYTF.

The genes are TRBV28 and TRBJ1-2; a possible D gene is TRBD1 (6 bases). Germline V gene sequence: CDR1 MDHEN, CDR2 SYDVKM. There are 14 residues in the CDR3. V lost 2 bases and J lost 8, with 15 bases in between. CDR3 loop: CASSLNTGRSGYTF. The CDR3 coding sequence is TGTGCCAGCAGTTTAAATACAGGGCGGTCGGGCTACACCTTC.

The rearrangement uses TRBV6-5 and TRBJ1-2; TRBD1 aligns across 9 bases. The CDR3 length is 16 residues. CDR1 is MNHEY and CDR2 is SVGAGI in the germline V gene. The V segment lost 1 base and the J segment 0 bases; nucleotides outside the gene matches: 3. This chain's CDR3 is CASSYFGQGPNYGYTF. In nucleotides, the CDR3 is TGTGCCAGCAGTTACTTCGGACAGGGGCCTAACTATGGCTACACCTTC.

This clone has only a few counts. The rearrangement uses TRBV27 and TRBJ1-1; D unclear. CDR3 size: 14 residues. Germline CDR1 reads MNHEY; CDR2 reads SMNVEV (reference sequence). V was clipped by 8 bases and J by 5 bases, with 18 bases between them. The chain's CDR3 is CASRDGGVLTEAFF. The CDR3 coding sequence is TGTGCCAGCCGCGACGGAGGAGTATTAACTGAAGCTTTCTTT.

J is TRBJ2-5 and V is TRBV9, with 7 bases lining up with TRBD1. With V trimmed by 4 bases and J by 5 bases, 8 bases remained unmatched. The length of the CDR3 is 14 residues. Germline CDR1 is SGDLS and CDR2 is YYNGEE. CDR3 nucleotide sequence: TGTGCCAGCAGCTCCCGACAGGGAGACGAGACCCAGTACTTC. Protein: CASSSRQGDETQYF.

Notes on this clone: The same CDR3 also results from other DNA sequences found in this sample. For the CDR3, the DNA is TGTGCCAGCAGCGTAGGCGGAGATTACGAGCAGTACTTC. Encoded protein: CASSVGGDYEQYF. This chain links TRBV9 with TRBJ2-7; D is unclear. V was shortened by 0 bases and J by 4 bases, with 8 bases between the two germline ends. Germline assignment: CDR1 SGDLS and CDR2 YYNGEE. The CDR3 is 13 amino acids.

CDR3 nucleotide sequence: TGTGCCAGCACCAGGGACAGCCATAATTCACCCCTCCACTTT. This encodes CASTRDSHNSPLHF. The rearrangement joins TRBV28 to TRBJ1-6; 7 bases fit TRBD1. The CDR3 length is 14 residues. V lost 7 bases to trimming and J lost 5 bases; unmatched junction nucleotides: 5. From germline, CDR1 is MDHEN and CDR2 SYDVKM.

The chain joins TRBV28 to TRBJ2-2, with D unresolved. The germline V gene has CDR1 MDHEN and CDR2 SYDVKM. Trimming shortened V by 5 bases and J by 5 bases, and 6 bases separated the two germline ends. This CDR3 is 12 amino acids long. CDR3 nucleotide sequence: TGTGCCAGCAGTCCCCAGACCGGGGAGCTGTTTTTT. Its protein is CASSPQTGELFF.

CDR3 region: CASSKGNSYEQYF. CDR3 in DNA: TGTGCCAGCAGCAAGGGGAACAGCTACGAGCAGTACTTC. The chain links TRBV11-3 to TRBJ2-7, with D maybe TRBD1 (5 bases). The CDR3 is 13 residues long. V was shortened by 5 bases and J by 3 bases, with 11 bases between the two germline ends. Germline V gene sequence: CDR1 SGHNT, CDR2 YENEEA.

V and J are TRBV7-2 and TRBJ1-2; D possibly corresponds to TRBD1 (5 bases). Per the germline V gene, CDR1 is SGHTA and CDR2 is FQGNSA. V was shortened by 3 bases and J by 3 bases, with 11 bases between the two germline ends. The CDR3 runs to 14 residues. In nucleotides, the CDR3 is TGTGCCAGCAGCTTGCCAGGGTTCGACTATGGCTACACCTTC. This translates into CASSLPGFDYGYTF.

The chain has TRBV28 and TRBJ2-7, with TRBD1 matching 10 bases. The CDR3 length is 14 residues. Germline loops: CDR1 MDHEN, CDR2 SYDVKM. V shed 9 bases, J shed 2 bases, and the junction held 7 bases outside the gene matches. CDR3 nucleotide sequence: TGTGCCAGTGAGACAGGGGGCCGGGCCTACGAGCAGTACTTC. It specifies CASETGGRAYEQYF.